Each of the 24 T cell receptor beta chains below was sequenced from the same sample in a study of human T cells and chemical hapten exposure. TCRdb ran MiXCR on the RACE reads and lists one entry per CDR3 protein. The sample has tens of thousands of distinct CDR3 sequences; less than 5.5% are singletons. Stated time point: healthy volunteer bleed at 6 weeks. Unfractionated whole blood served as the source for total RNA extraction. Sequenced input: whole blood. The source is a human donor in good health. Some clones in this sample may be carry-over from other donors' samples.

This clonotype was seen ten or more times. The genes are TRBV6-2 or TRBV6-3 and TRBJ1-2, with D unclear. Trimming left V 6 bases short and J 7 bases short, with 21 bases between. The germline CDR1 and CDR2 sequences are MNHEY and SVGEGT. The length of the CDR3 is 15 residues. This CDR3 is CASSLPRTSVVGYTF. CDR3 coding DNA: TGTGCCAGCAGCCTCCCCCGGACCTCAGTAGTTGGCTACACCTTC.

Many counts were recorded for this clonotype. The CDR3 DNA reads TGTGCCAGCAGCCCGGGACCAGCCTACAATGAGCAGTTCTTC. This sequence encodes CASSPGPAYNEQFF. This chain links TRBV6-6 with TRBJ2-1; perhaps D is TRBD1 or TRBD2 (5 bases each). Germline-derived CDR1 and CDR2 are MNHNY and SVGAGI (reference sequence). The CDR3 has 14 residues. V was clipped by 6 bases and J by 2 bases, with 11 bases between them.

This clonotype occurred many times. The chain carries TRBV20-1 and TRBJ2-3; D ambiguous. The CDR3 spans 15 residues. Looked up from germline, CDR1 is DFQATT and CDR2 is SNEGSKA (reference sequence). The V end lost 2 bases, the J end lost 6 bases, and 18 bases lay between the germline ends. CDR3 sequence (DNA): TGCAGTGCTAGACATCTAGTACTGTCTTACGATACGCAGTATTTT. Translating gives CSARHLVLSYDTQYF.

The sample holds a few counts of this clonotype. J is TRBJ1-4 and V is TRBV7-6; 9 bases agree with TRBD1. The trim removed 5 bases at V and 8 bases at J, leaving 12 bases unmatched. The germline CDR1 and CDR2 sequences are SGHVS and FNYEAQ. The CDR3 length is 16 residues. Written as DNA, the CDR3 is TGTGCCAGCAGCCGGCAACCTCTGACAGGGGGGGAAAAACTGTTTTTT. This translates into CASSRQPLTGGEKLFF.

This clonotype was detected ten times or more. V and J are TRBV5-1 and TRBJ2-1; TRBD2 is a possible D gene (6 bases). The germline V gene has CDR1 SGHRS and CDR2 YFSETQ. The CDR3 has 14 amino acids. With 0 bases removed from V and 6 bases from J, the gap between germline ends came to 10 bases. The CDR3 spells CASSLGPTSNEQFF. For the CDR3, the DNA is TGCGCCAGCAGCTTGGGCCCGACTAGCAATGAGCAGTTCTTC.

This clonotype was observed a few times. The genes are TRBV28 and TRBJ2-5, with D uncertain. The ends were cut back, 7 bases at V and 1 base at J, with 13 bases in the middle. The germline CDR1 and CDR2 sequences are MDHEN and SYDVKM. The CDR3 runs 14 residues. CDR3: CASTSPGVQETQYF. Here the CDR3 DNA reads TGTGCCAGCACCTCCCCCGGCGTCCAAGAGACCCAGTACTTC.

This clonotype was seen ten or more times. This sequence joins TRBV7-2 and TRBJ1-2, with 7 nucleotides matching TRBD1. The V segment lost 2 bases and the J segment 7 bases; nucleotides outside the gene matches: 10. The length of the CDR3 is 15 residues. Germline V lookup: CDR1 SGHTA, CDR2 FQGNSA. CDR3 coding DNA: TGTGCCAGCAGCTTAACAGGGGCGATCCCATCTGGCTACACCTTC. Translated: CASSLTGAIPSGYTF.

This clonotype was recorded at least ten times. The V call is TRBV6-5, the J call TRBJ1-2; tentative D call: TRBD1 (5 bases). The CDR3 consists of 14 residues. V lost 6 bases to trimming and J lost 0 bases, with 11 bases between them. Germline-derived CDR1 and CDR2 are MNHEY and SVGAGI. CDR3 residues: CASSSGSTNYGYTF. The CDR3 nucleotides are TGTGCCAGCAGCTCAGGGTCAACTAACTATGGCTACACCTTC.

This clonotype was counted many times. This chain joins TRBV28 and TRBJ1-2, with D unclear. The germline gives CDR1 MDHEN, CDR2 SYDVKM. The CDR3 spans 14 residues. Trimming removed 7 bases at V and 7 bases at J, with 19 bases between. For the CDR3, the DNA is TGTGCCAGCACTCCGCCGGGTCTTGGACGTGGCTACACCTTC. It codes for CASTPPGLGRGYTF.

This clonotype was seen at least ten times. The genes are TRBV6-5 and TRBJ1-1; D gene ambiguous. The CDR3 consists of 15 residues. Germline-derived CDR1 and CDR2 are MNHEY and SVGAGI. Trimming pared 5 bases from V and 0 bases from J, leaving 13 bases between. DNA for the CDR3: TGTGCCAGCAGTAGGACGGTGATCTTGAACACTGAAGCTTTCTTT. Protein product: CASSRTVILNTEAFF.

In its sample, this clonotype was seen many times. The rearrangement joins TRBV28 to TRBJ1-5; 8 nucleotides line up with TRBD1. The CDR3 consists of 15 residues. Germline V lookup: CDR1 MDHEN, CDR2 SYDVKM. V shed 5 bases and J 2 bases; nucleotides not matched to a gene: 5. The CDR3 spells CASSPGGPGNQPQHF. CDR3 bases: TGTGCCAGCAGTCCAGGGGGCCCGGGCAATCAGCCCCAGCATTTT.

In its sample, this clonotype was seen a few times. The chain couples TRBV29-1 to TRBJ1-1; TRBD1 might be the D (5 bases). Between the trimmed V and J ends, which lost 3 bases and 5 bases, there was a span of 13 bases. The germline CDR1 and CDR2 sequences are SQVTM and ANQGSEA. The CDR3 is 13 residues long. CDR3 loop: CSVDWGGGTEAFF. The CDR3 DNA sequence: TGCAGCGTTGATTGGGGCGGAGGTACTGAAGCTTTCTTT.

This clonotype was observed many times. The V gene is TRBV6-5, the J gene TRBJ2-1; D unresolved. The CDR3 spans 19 residues. Trimming took 5 bases from V and 2 from J, leaving 25 bases between them. Looked up from germline, CDR1 is MNHEY and CDR2 is SVGAGI. For the CDR3, the DNA is TGTGCCAGCAGTAAGGCCCCCCGTGACTTTTTCTCTCCCTACAATGAGCAGTTCTTC. This translates into CASSKAPRDFFSPYNEQFF.

The chain links TRBV27 to TRBJ1-5, with a tentative D call TRBD1 (5 bases). Trimming took 0 bases from V and 6 from J, leaving 15 bases between them. The CDR3 has 16 amino acids. Germline loops: CDR1 MNHEY, CDR2 SMNVEV (reference sequence). CDR3 residues: CASSLSVTGRGQPQHF. For the CDR3, the DNA is TGTGCCAGCAGTTTATCGGTTACAGGACGGGGTCAGCCCCAGCATTTT.

This clonotype was counted at least ten times. This chain joins TRBV20-1 and TRBJ2-7, with D possibly called TRBD1 or TRBD2 (6 bases each). V was clipped by 3 bases and J by 3 bases, with 27 bases between them. This CDR3 contains 18 residues. Looked up from germline, CDR1 is DFQATT and CDR2 is SNEGSKA (reference sequence). The DNA for the CDR3 is TGCAGTGCTAGGAAGACAGGACTTTCCCTAGACGGGGGCTACGAGCAGTACTTC. It specifies CSARKTGLSLDGGYEQYF.

The V gene is TRBV27, the J gene TRBJ2-1, with D unclear. Trimming stripped 6 bases from V and 4 bases from J, with 13 bases between. Germline V gene data show CDR1 as MNHEY and CDR2 as SMNVEV (reference sequence). This CDR3 is 14 amino acids long. The CDR3 nucleotides are TGTGCCAGCAGCCTCAAAGGGCGGTACAATGAGCAGTTCTTC. It codes for CASSLKGRYNEQFF.

This clonotype has ten or more counts. The rearrangement links TRBV3-1 to TRBJ2-5; TRBD2 might be the D (6 bases). The CDR3 has 15 amino acids. Germline V gene sequence: CDR1 LGHDT, CDR2 YNNKEL (reference sequence). V lost 3 bases to trimming and J lost 5 bases, with 16 bases between them. CDR3 nucleotides: TGTGCCAGCAGCCACGGTTTTGGGAGGTCGGAGACCCAGTACTTC. Its protein product is CASSHGFGRSETQYF.

This clonotype has ten or more counts. V and J are TRBV5-1 and TRBJ2-3; 8 bases line up with TRBD2. Trimming cost V 0 bases and J 5 bases; bases outside gene matches: 5. The CDR3 spans 15 residues. Germline CDR1 reads SGHRS; CDR2 reads YFSETQ. CDR3 amino acids: CASSLVSGGLDTQYF. Written as DNA, the CDR3 is TGCGCCAGCAGCTTGGTCAGCGGGGGCTTAGATACGCAGTATTTT.

This clonotype was detected many times. This chain uses TRBV29-1 with TRBJ2-3, with D tentatively TRBD1 or TRBD2 (5 bases each). The ends were cut back, 6 bases at V and 8 bases at J, with 12 bases in the middle. From germline, CDR1 is SQVTM and CDR2 ANQGSEA. There are 11 residues in the CDR3. CDR3 DNA: TGCAGCGTCCGAGGGGATATTACGCAGTATTTT. It is translated as CSVRGDITQYF.

The chain is built from TRBV20-1 and TRBJ1-1; a possible D gene is TRBD1 (5 bases). V lost 3 bases and J lost 5, with 19 bases in between. The V gene's germline CDR1 is DFQATT and CDR2 SNEGSKA (reference sequence). The CDR3 totals 15 residues. The chain's CDR3 is CSASPSNQGSTEAFF. In DNA form, the CDR3 reads TGCAGTGCTAGCCCATCAAACCAGGGTTCGACTGAAGCTTTCTTT.

There are many counts of this clonotype. The chain has TRBV11-2 and TRBJ2-3, with 11 bases fitting TRBD2. Losses at the gene ends were 5 bases for V and 4 bases for J; bases not matched to a gene: 14. Germline CDR1 reads SGHAT; CDR2 reads FQNNGV. The CDR3 totals 18 residues. CDR3 nucleotide sequence: TGTGCCAGCAGCCGAACCCCTATAGCGGGAGGGCCTCCAGATACGCAGTATTTT. Its protein product is CASSRTPIAGGPPDTQYF.

This clonotype was observed many times. The rearrangement links TRBV7-2 to TRBJ1-4; 9 bases are a match to TRBD1. This CDR3 spans 15 amino acids. From germline, CDR1 is SGHTA and CDR2 FQGNSA. V dropped 6 bases and J dropped 7; count of bases not matched to a gene: 9. This CDR3 reads CASSIMGQGSEKLFF. CDR3 coding DNA: TGTGCCAGCAGTATTATGGGACAGGGCAGTGAAAAACTGTTTTTT.

The J gene is TRBJ1-1, the V gene TRBV7-2; D is possibly TRBD1 (6 bases). This CDR3 contains 17 residues. The V gene's germline CDR1 is SGHTA and CDR2 FQGNSA. The ends were cut back, 3 bases at V and 6 bases at J, with 23 bases in the middle. The CDR3 loop is CASSFVATGPGAPEAFF. CDR3 in DNA: TGTGCCAGCAGCTTCGTCGCGACAGGTCCAGGGGCCCCTGAAGCTTTCTTT.

This clonotype has only a few counts. This rearrangement joins TRBV6-2 or TRBV6-3 to TRBJ1-1; a possible D gene is TRBD1 (6 bases). The germline gives CDR1 MNHEY, CDR2 SVGEGT. The CDR3 runs to 15 residues. Deletions cut 8 bases from V and 1 base from J, with 17 bases between. The CDR3 bases are TGTGCCAGCGCCTGGGACATACGATCGAACACTGAAGCTTTCTTT. It codes for CASAWDIRSNTEAFF.